This T cell receptor (beta chain) was found in a study of spatial heterogeneity in lung cancer. Background on the study: Averaged across combinations, each unique TCR and UMI pairing appeared more than ten times in raw reads, which were uncorrected.

In TCRdb, the 5' RACE reads were re-called with MiXCR into one record per CDR3 protein. The sample has under 3,000 distinct CDR3 sequences, just under 2% seen once; the top ten hold around 19%. The CDR3 length is 13 residues. The germline V gene encodes CDR1 DFQATT and CDR2 SNEGSKA (reference sequence). J lost 2 bases, V lost 7 bases, and 7 bases had no gene match. Specified time point: sample taken at primary tumor resection. Samples came from approximately 65 TRACERx patients with untreated early-stage lung cancer. Unsorted whole RNA of tumor, nontumor lung or frozen PBMC was sequenced. In this sample, this clonotype is medium-sized (0.01 to 0.1%).

The receptor's source is a male donor with early-stage non-small cell lung cancer. The sample was normal lung tissue next to the tumor, taken at surgery. The chain links TRBV20-1 to TRBJ1-2, with 7 bases matching TRBD1. For the CDR3, the DNA is TGCAGTGTCCCTCCGGGACAGAACTATGGCTACACCTTC. This translates into CSVPPGQNYGYTF.